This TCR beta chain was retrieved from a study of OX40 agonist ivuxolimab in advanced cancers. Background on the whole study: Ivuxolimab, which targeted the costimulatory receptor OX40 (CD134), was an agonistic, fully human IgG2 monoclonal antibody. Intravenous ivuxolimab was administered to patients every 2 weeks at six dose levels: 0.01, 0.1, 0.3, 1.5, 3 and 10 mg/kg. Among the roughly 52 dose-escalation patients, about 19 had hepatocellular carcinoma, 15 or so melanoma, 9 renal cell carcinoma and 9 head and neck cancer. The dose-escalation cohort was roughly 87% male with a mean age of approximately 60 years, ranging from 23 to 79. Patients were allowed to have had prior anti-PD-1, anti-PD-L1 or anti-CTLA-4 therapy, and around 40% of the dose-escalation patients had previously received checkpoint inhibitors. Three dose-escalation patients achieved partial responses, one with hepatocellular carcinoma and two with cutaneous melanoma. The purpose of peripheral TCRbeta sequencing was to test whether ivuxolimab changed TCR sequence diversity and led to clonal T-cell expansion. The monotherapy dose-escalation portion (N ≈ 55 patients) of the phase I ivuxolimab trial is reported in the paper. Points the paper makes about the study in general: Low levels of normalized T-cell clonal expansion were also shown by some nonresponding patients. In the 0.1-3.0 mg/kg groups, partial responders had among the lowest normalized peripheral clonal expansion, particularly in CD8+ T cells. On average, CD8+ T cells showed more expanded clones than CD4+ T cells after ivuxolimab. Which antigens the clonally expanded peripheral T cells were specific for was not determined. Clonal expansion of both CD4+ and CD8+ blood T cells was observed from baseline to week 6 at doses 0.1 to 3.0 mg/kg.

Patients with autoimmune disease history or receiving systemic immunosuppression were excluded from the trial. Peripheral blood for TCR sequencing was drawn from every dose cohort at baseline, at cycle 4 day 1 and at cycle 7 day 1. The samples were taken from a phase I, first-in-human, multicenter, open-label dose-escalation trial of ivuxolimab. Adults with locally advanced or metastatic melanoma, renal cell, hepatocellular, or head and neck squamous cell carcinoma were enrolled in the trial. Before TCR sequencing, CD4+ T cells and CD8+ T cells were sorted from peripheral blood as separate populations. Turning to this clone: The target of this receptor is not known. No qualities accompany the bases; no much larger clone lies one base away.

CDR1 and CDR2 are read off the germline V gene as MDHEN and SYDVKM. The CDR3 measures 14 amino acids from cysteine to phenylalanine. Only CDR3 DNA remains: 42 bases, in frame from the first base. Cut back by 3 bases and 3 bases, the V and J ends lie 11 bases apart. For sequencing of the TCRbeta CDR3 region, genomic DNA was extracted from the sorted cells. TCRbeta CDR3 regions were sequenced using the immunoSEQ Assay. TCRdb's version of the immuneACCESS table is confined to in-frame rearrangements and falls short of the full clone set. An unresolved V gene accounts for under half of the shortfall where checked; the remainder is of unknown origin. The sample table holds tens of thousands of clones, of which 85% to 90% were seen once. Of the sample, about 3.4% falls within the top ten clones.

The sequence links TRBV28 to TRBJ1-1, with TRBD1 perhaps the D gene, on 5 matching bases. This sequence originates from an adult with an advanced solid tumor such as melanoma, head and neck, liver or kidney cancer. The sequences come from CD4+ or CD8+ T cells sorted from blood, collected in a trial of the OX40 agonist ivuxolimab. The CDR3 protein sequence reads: CASSLLGEDTEAFF. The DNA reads TGTGCCAGCAGTTTGTTAGGGGAGGACACTGAAGCTTTCTTT.